Below are 2 T cell receptor beta chains sequenced from a single sample in a study of T cells in Graves' hyperthyroidism and ophthalmopathy. Regions amplified from RNA transcripts were the TCR beta CDR3 regions. When the TCR CDR3 underwent first-round RT-PCR, the HTBI primer set was used. TCRdb reanalysed the multiplex PCR reads using MiXCR and keeps one entry per CDR3 protein. Seen here are fewer than 900,000 distinct CDR3 sequences, around 15% observed once, and the top ten hold approximately 8.4%. Sequences were obtained from blood. These receptors were taken from a man younger than 35 with Graves' hyperthyroidism.

The table lists this clonotype with many counts. The chain has TRBV30 and TRBJ1-2; unclear D gene. V dropped 6 bases and J dropped 8 bases, with 13 bases sitting between them. Germline V gives CDR1 GTSNPN, CDR2 SVGIG (reference sequence). The CDR3 sequence is 11 residues long. CDR3 protein: CACVVGDGYTF. DNA for the CDR3: TGTGCCTGCGTTGTTGGCGACGGCTACACCTTC. Full variable domain (rest looked up from reference TRBV30 and TRBJ1-2): SQTIHQWPATLVQPVGSPLSLECTVEGTSNPNLYWYRQAAGRGLQLLFYSVGIGQISSEVPQNLSASRPQDRQFILSSKKLLLSDSGFYLCACVVGDGYTFGSGTRLTVV.

The table lists this clonotype with many counts. The chain joins TRBV6-6 to TRBJ1-1, with unresolved D. Looked up from germline, CDR1 is MNHNY and CDR2 is SVGAGI (reference sequence). V was pared by 0 bases and J by 8 bases, with 10 bases between. CDR3 length: 13 residues. The CDR3 nucleotides are TGTGCCAGCAGTTACTCGGAAGGTCACGAAGCTTTCTTT. Its protein is CASSYSEGHEAFF.